The rows below give T cell receptor beta chains drawn from one sample of a study of blood T cells in healthy people across ages. TCRdb reprocessed the 5' RACE reads via MiXCR and lists one record per CDR3 protein. The sample holds about 830,000 distinct CDR3 sequences, about 62% seen once. Specimen: blood. The receptors were gathered from a man aged 30 to 45 in good health. CDR3s include the opening cysteine and the closing phenylalanine or tryptophan. A D gene is named only where the DNA matches it firmly. For some rows the clone size is stated as once, few or many, or as a class when expanded; others skip it.

V: TRBV7-2; size: NA; D: NA; J: TRBJ2-1; DNA: TGTGCCAGCACAAACAACCCAAACAACAATGAGCAGTTCTTC; CDR3: CASTNNPNNNEQFF
V: TRBV21-1; size: NA; D: NA; J: TRBJ2-5; DNA: TGTGCCAGCAGCAAGAGCGCTAGCGGGAGAGGGGAGACCCAGTACTTC; CDR3: CASSKSASGRGETQYF
V: TRBV5-5; size: NA; D: NA; J: TRBJ2-7; DNA: TGTGCCAGCAGCCCGTGGGGCTTCCCCTCCTACGAGCAGTACTTC; CDR3: CASSPWGFPSYEQYF
V: TRBV10-3; size: few; D: TRBD2; J: TRBJ2-1; DNA: TGTGCCATCAGCAGAGAGCCTAGCGGGGGTATAAATGAGCAGTTCTTC; CDR3: CAISREPSGGINEQFF
V: TRBV20-1; size: NA; D: NA; J: TRBJ2-4; DNA: TGCAGTGCTAGAAAACCAGGGGAGGATGACATTCAGTACTTC; CDR3: CSARKPGEDDIQYF
V: TRBV11-2; size: NA; D: NA; J: TRBJ2-5; DNA: TGTGCCAGCAGCTTAGACCTAGCACAAGAGACCCAGTACTTC; CDR3: CASSLDLAQETQYF
V: TRBV12-3/TRBV12-4; size: few; D: NA; J: TRBJ2-7; DNA: TGTGCCAGCAACTTTTCGCCAGGGACGGACGAGCAGTACTTC; CDR3: CASNFSPGTDEQYF
V: TRBV29-1; size: NA; D: NA; J: TRBJ2-6; DNA: TGCAGCGTTGCTCGCGGAAACTCTGGGGCCAACGTCCTGACTTTC; CDR3: CSVARGNSGANVLTF
V: TRBV3-1; size: few; D: TRBD2; J: TRBJ2-3; DNA: TGTGCCAGCAGGCGGGAGGCAGATACGCAGTATTTT; CDR3: CASRREADTQYF
V: TRBV28; size: NA; D: TRBD2; J: TRBJ2-5; DNA: TGTGCCAGCAGCTGGGAGGGTTGGGAGACCCAGTACTTC; CDR3: CASSWEGWETQYF
V: TRBV20-1; size: NA; D: TRBD1; J: TRBJ2-7; DNA: TGCAGTGCTAGGAAATTTACCGGGACAGGGGGCTACGAGCAGTACTTC; CDR3: CSARKFTGTGGYEQYF
V: TRBV2; size: NA; D: TRBD2; J: TRBJ2-7; DNA: TGTGCCAGCAGATCAAGCAGCGGGGAGCGGGAGATCTACGAGCAGTACTTC; CDR3: CASRSSSGEREIYEQYF
V: TRBV7-6; size: few; D: NA; J: TRBJ2-5; DNA: TGTGCCAGCAGCTGGACGGGAATGGAGACCCAGTACTTC; CDR3: CASSWTGMETQYF
V: TRBV29-1; size: NA; D: NA; J: TRBJ2-3; DNA: TGCAGCGTTCACGACAGGCCAGATACGCAGTATTTT; CDR3: CSVHDRPDTQYF
V: TRBV20-1; size: NA; D: TRBD2; J: TRBJ2-1; DNA: TGCTATCCTGGGGGGCGGGAGGCTTTCGACAATGAGCAGTTCTTC; CDR3: CYPGGREAFDNEQFF
V: TRBV12-3/TRBV12-4; size: NA; D: NA; J: TRBJ2-6; DNA: TGTGCCAGCACTTCTGGGCAGGTCCTCTTCTCTGGGGCCAACGTCCTGACTTTC; CDR3: CASTSGQVLFSGANVLTF
V: TRBV10-3; size: few; D: NA; J: TRBJ1-2; DNA: TGTGCTATGCAAATCGGGGGCTATGGCTACACCTTC; CDR3: CAMQIGGYGYTF
V: TRBV29-1; size: few; D: NA; J: TRBJ1-2; DNA: TGCAGCGTTCCGGCCGGGAGGAACTATGGCTACACCTTC; CDR3: CSVPAGRNYGYTF
V: TRBV5-1; size: NA; D: TRBD2; J: TRBJ2-3; DNA: TGCGCCAGCAGCCCCGGCGGGGGGGCAACAGATACGCAGTATTTT; CDR3: CASSPGGGATDTQYF
V: TRBV6-2/TRBV6-3; size: once; D: NA; J: TRBJ2-1; DNA: TGTGCCAGCAGTCACAACGACTGGGACAATGAGCAGTTCTTC; CDR3: CASSHNDWDNEQFF
V: TRBV21-1; size: NA; D: NA; J: TRBJ2-5; DNA: TGTGCCAGCATGGCCGGATCAGGAGAGACCCAGTACTTC; CDR3: CASMAGSGETQYF
V: TRBV5-1; size: once; D: NA; J: TRBJ2-1; DNA: TGCGCCAGCGGTCAGGGCGGAGGGGACTACAATGAGCAGTTCTTC; CDR3: CASGQGGGDYNEQFF
V: TRBV4-2; size: few; D: NA; J: TRBJ2-7; DNA: TGTGCCAGCAGCCCAGAGAGGGGGTACGAGCAGTACTTC; CDR3: CASSPERGYEQYF
V: TRBV28; size: NA; D: NA; J: TRBJ2-6; DNA: TGTGCCAGCAGTTTATCCGGGCAGTCTGGGGCCAACGTCCTGACTTTC; CDR3: CASSLSGQSGANVLTF
V: TRBV7-2; size: NA; D: NA; J: TRBJ1-2; DNA: TGTGTCAGCAGCTTAGAGCCCGGCAGGAATTCCTATGGCTACACCTTC; CDR3: CVSSLEPGRNSYGYTF
V: TRBV4-3; size: few; D: NA; J: TRBJ2-1; DNA: TGCGCCAGCAGCCAAGAAAGTCGTGGCACGGAGAGTAATGAGCAGTTCTTC; CDR3: CASSQESRGTESNEQFF
V: TRBV20-1; size: NA; D: NA; J: TRBJ2-7; DNA: TGCAGTGCTAGTCATGGGCAAAACTACGAGCAGTACTTC; CDR3: CSASHGQNYEQYF
V: TRBV4-3; size: NA; D: NA; J: TRBJ1-1; DNA: TGCGCCAGCAGCCAATTCCCACAGCTCAACACTGAAGCTTTCTTT; CDR3: CASSQFPQLNTEAFF
V: TRBV7-2; size: NA; D: NA; J: TRBJ2-5; DNA: TGTGCCAGCAGCGCAGCGGTACAAGAGACCCAGTACTTC; CDR3: CASSAAVQETQYF
V: TRBV20-1; size: NA; D: NA; J: TRBJ2-1; DNA: TGCAGTGCTATTTGGGGGCCCTACAATGAGCAGTTCTTC; CDR3: CSAIWGPYNEQFF
V: TRBV4-3; size: few; D: NA; J: TRBJ1-2; DNA: TGCGCCAGCAGCCAAGCTGATGGGGAGGGCTACACCTTC; CDR3: CASSQADGEGYTF
V: TRBV5-1; size: NA; D: NA; J: TRBJ2-1; DNA: TGCGCCAGCAGCGGACCCGGAGGCGTCTCCTACAATGAGCAGTTCTTC; CDR3: CASSGPGGVSYNEQFF
V: TRBV20-1; size: few; D: TRBD1; J: TRBJ1-6; DNA: TGCAGTGCTAGAGATCACCAGGGGGCGAATAATTCACCCCTCCACTTT; CDR3: CSARDHQGANNSPLHF
V: TRBV9; size: NA; D: TRBD1; J: TRBJ1-1; DNA: TGTACCAGCAGCGCGCGGGACAGGACTGAAGCTTTCTTT; CDR3: CTSSARDRTEAFF
V: TRBV29-1; size: NA; D: TRBD1; J: TRBJ1-2; DNA: TGCAGCGTTGTCTACGGGACAGGGTCCTATGGCTACACCTTC; CDR3: CSVVYGTGSYGYTF
V: TRBV11-1; size: few; D: TRBD1; J: TRBJ2-5; DNA: TGTGCCAGCAGCTTGGACAGGGGTGTCCAAGAGACCCAGTACTTC; CDR3: CASSLDRGVQETQYF
V: TRBV6-6; size: NA; D: NA; J: TRBJ1-5; DNA: TGTGCCAGCAGTTCCACTGGTCCGAAGAAGCGTCAGCCCCAGCATTTT; CDR3: CASSSTGPKKRQPQHF
V: TRBV10-3; size: NA; D: NA; J: TRBJ2-5; DNA: TGTGCCACCCTTCCAGTCGGGGGTGAAGAGACCCAGTACTTC; CDR3: CATLPVGGEETQYF
V: TRBV4-2; size: few; D: TRBD1; J: TRBJ2-3; DNA: TGTGCCAGCAGCCAACTTAGGGGGACAGGGACAGATACGCAGTATTTT; CDR3: CASSQLRGTGTDTQYF
V: TRBV7-2; size: NA; D: TRBD2; J: TRBJ2-3; DNA: TGTGCCGGCAGCCCTCCGGGACTAAGCACAGATACGCAGTATTTT; CDR3: CAGSPPGLSTDTQYF
V: TRBV5-1; size: NA; D: TRBD1; J: TRBJ1-1; DNA: TGCGCCAGCAGCCCGGGACAGCGACCGTACACTGAAGCTTTCTTT; CDR3: CASSPGQRPYTEAFF
V: TRBV7-2; size: NA; D: NA; J: TRBJ2-7; DNA: TGTGCCAGCAGCTCGGGGGGGGACAGCCCTCCCTACGAGCAGTACTTC; CDR3: CASSSGGDSPPYEQYF
V: TRBV20-1; size: few; D: NA; J: TRBJ1-6; DNA: TGCAGTGCTGGACAGACAGCGGTGGCCGTTAATTCACCCCTCCACTTT; CDR3: CSAGQTAVAVNSPLHF
V: TRBV29-1; size: NA; D: TRBD1; J: TRBJ2-7; DNA: TGCAGCGTGACCTCGGGACAGGGCTCCTACGAGCAGTACTTC; CDR3: CSVTSGQGSYEQYF
V: TRBV24-1; size: NA; D: NA; J: TRBJ2-1; DNA: TGTGCCACCAGTGAGGGGGAATACAATGAGCAGTTCTTC; CDR3: CATSEGEYNEQFF
V: TRBV20-1; size: once; D: NA; J: TRBJ2-7; DNA: TGCAGTGCCCGGGCGGGGCTAACCTACGAGCAGTACTTC; CDR3: CSARAGLTYEQYF
V: TRBV3-1; size: NA; D: NA; J: TRBJ1-1; DNA: TGTGCCAGCAGCAGTCGGGGGAGTAGCACTGAAGCTTTCTTT; CDR3: CASSSRGSSTEAFF
V: TRBV20-1; size: NA; D: NA; J: TRBJ2-5; DNA: TGCAGTGCGTTTACAGGGCAAGAGACCCAGTACTTC; CDR3: CSAFTGQETQYF
V: TRBV20-1; size: once; D: NA; J: TRBJ2-1; DNA: TGCAGTGCTAGGGGCGACTACACCCCTTACAATGAGCAGTTCTTC; CDR3: CSARGDYTPYNEQFF
V: TRBV20-1; size: NA; D: TRBD1; J: TRBJ2-4; DNA: TGCAGTGTCAACAGGGGGTGGTCCAAAAACATTCAGTACTTC; CDR3: CSVNRGWSKNIQYF
V: TRBV29-1; size: NA; D: TRBD2; J: TRBJ2-7; DNA: TGCAGCGTTGATCTAGCGGGAACCTACGAGCAGTACTTC; CDR3: CSVDLAGTYEQYF
V: TRBV14; size: NA; D: TRBD1; J: TRBJ1-1; DNA: TGTGCCAGCAGCCAAGATTATGGGACAGGCAAAGCTTTCTTT; CDR3: CASSQDYGTGKAFF